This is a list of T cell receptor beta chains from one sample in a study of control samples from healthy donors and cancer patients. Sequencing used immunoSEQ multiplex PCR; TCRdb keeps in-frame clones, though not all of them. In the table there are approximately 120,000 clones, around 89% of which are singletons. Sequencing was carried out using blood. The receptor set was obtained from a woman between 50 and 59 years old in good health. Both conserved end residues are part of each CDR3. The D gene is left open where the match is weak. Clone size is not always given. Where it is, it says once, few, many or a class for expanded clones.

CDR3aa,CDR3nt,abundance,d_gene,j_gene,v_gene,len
CASSMASGRTGDTQYF,TGTGCCAGCAGCATGGCTAGCGGGAGGACCGGGGATACGCAGTATTTT,-,TRBD2,TRBJ2-3,TRBV7-2,16
CASRLQGGGDTQYF,TGCGCCAGCAGACTTCAGGGAGGTGGAGATACGCAGTATTTT,once,-,TRBJ2-3,TRBV5-1,14
CASSRGLAVNNEQFF,TGTGCCAGTAGTAGGGGACTAGCGGTGAATAATGAGCAGTTCTTC,once,TRBD2,TRBJ2-1,TRBV19,15
CASSYSPSGNTGELFF,TGTGCCAGCAGTTACTCTCCTAGCGGCAACACCGGGGAGCTGTTTTTT,-,TRBD2,TRBJ2-2,TRBV6-5,16
CASNPTGLNSPLHF,TGTGCCAGCAACCCGACAGGGCTTAATTCACCCCTCCACTTT,-,TRBD1,TRBJ1-6,TRBV27,14
CASGTGNEKLFF,TGTGCCAGCGGGACAGGGAATGAAAAACTGTTTTTT,-,TRBD1,TRBJ1-4,TRBV9,12
CASSLEWAVRETQYF,TGTGCCAGCAGCTTAGAGTGGGCGGTGCGGGAGACCCAGTACTTC,-,-,TRBJ2-5,TRBV11-2,15
CASSQGSGVIEQFF,TGCGCCAGCAGCCAAGGTTCCGGAGTAATTGAGCAGTTCTTC,-,-,TRBJ2-1,TRBV4-3,14
CASSLGGRGQVGKETQYF,TGTGCCAGCAGCTTAGGGGGTCGTGGACAGGTGGGGAAAGAGACCCAGTACTTC,-,TRBD1,TRBJ2-5,TRBV11-3,18
CASSLFLQGNGYTF,TGTGCCAGCAGCTTGTTCCTACAGGGGAACGGCTACACCTTC,-,TRBD1,TRBJ1-2,TRBV7-2,14
CASSLIRQMNTEAFF,TGTGCCAGCAGCTTAATTCGTCAGATGAACACTGAAGCTTTCTTT,-,-,TRBJ1-1,TRBV7-2,15
CASSLLGPAAEQFF,TGTGCCAGCAGCTTATTGGGGCCAGCCGCGGAGCAGTTCTTC,-,-,TRBJ2-1,TRBV11-2,14
CASSVGFRENIQYF,TGCGCCAGCAGTGTCGGGTTCCGCGAAAACATTCAGTACTTC,once,-,TRBJ2-4,TRBV10-2,14
CSVPGTIARGEQFF,TGCAGCGTGCCCGGGACAATAGCGAGAGGTGAGCAGTTCTTC,-,-,TRBJ2-1,TRBV29-1,14
CASRLTVNQPQHF,TGTGCCAGCCGTCTTACGGTCAATCAGCCCCAGCATTTT,-,-,TRBJ1-5,TRBV6-5,13
CASSSPGTGNSPLHF,TGTGCCAGCAGCTCCCCGGGGACGGGTAATTCACCCCTCCACTTT,-,-,TRBJ1-6,TRBV27,15
CASGPLQGATNEKLFF,TGTGCCAGTGGACCTTTACAGGGCGCAACTAATGAAAAACTGTTTTTT,once,-,TRBJ1-4,TRBV19,16
CASRLGGPYNEQFF,TGTGCCAGTCGATTGGGGGGACCCTACAATGAGCAGTTCTTC,-,-,TRBJ2-1,TRBV19,14
CAWTVGGLGNEQFF,TGTGCCTGGACAGTAGGGGGTCTGGGGAATGAGCAGTTCTTC,-,-,TRBJ2-1,TRBV30,14
CASSQAPYNEQFF,TGTGCCAGCAGTCAAGCCCCCTACAATGAGCAGTTCTTC,-,-,TRBJ2-1,TRBV12-3/TRBV12-4,13
CASREQQANYGYTF,TGTGCCAGCAGAGAACAGCAGGCAAACTATGGCTACACCTTC,-,-,TRBJ1-2,TRBV5-5,14
CASSAQTGMNSPLHF,TGTGCCAGCTCAGCCCAGACAGGAATGAATTCACCCCTCCACTTT,-,-,TRBJ1-6,TRBV18,15
CASRLMRTSGTDNEQFF,TGTGCCAGCAGGTTAATGAGGACTAGCGGGACTGACAATGAGCAGTTCTTC,-,TRBD2,TRBJ2-1,TRBV7-2,17
CASSQNDGSPHNEQFF,TGCGCCAGCAGCCAAAATGACGGGAGTCCCCACAATGAGCAGTTCTTC,-,-,TRBJ2-1,TRBV4-1,16
CAWSVGTLITDTQYF,TGTGCCTGGAGTGTTGGGACATTAATCACAGATACGCAGTATTTT,-,-,TRBJ2-3,TRBV30,15
CASSDNLGARGELFF,TGTGCCAGCAGTGATAATCTGGGGGCGCGCGGGGAGCTGTTTTTT,-,-,TRBJ2-2,TRBV2,15
CASTEEGPISNEQFF,TGTGCCAGTACAGAGGAAGGGCCCATTAGCAATGAGCAGTTCTTC,-,-,TRBJ2-1,TRBV19,15